Each of the 21 T cell receptor beta chains below was sequenced from the same sample in a study of OX40 agonist ivuxolimab in advanced cancers. TCRdb keeps only in-frame clones here, not all; method: immunoSEQ multiplex PCR. The profile shows some 64,000 clones, 80% to 95% of them singletons. The source material was CD4+ or CD8+ T cells sorted from blood, sampled in a trial of the OX40 agonist ivuxolimab. The receptors come from an adult with an advanced solid tumor such as melanoma, head and neck, liver or kidney cancer.

For the CDR3, the DNA is TGCGCCAGCAGCCTCGGACAGGGCGGGGATAATGAGCAGTTCTTC. It specifies CASSLGQGGDNEQFF. This chain joins TRBV4-3 and TRBJ2-1; 8 positions match TRBD1. Trimming at V came to 4 bases and at J to 7 bases, leaving 9 bases not matched to a gene. The CDR3 length is 15 residues. The germline gives CDR1 LGHNA, CDR2 YSLEER.

V is TRBV7-6 and J is TRBJ2-3; D not resolved. Germline CDR1 reads SGHVS; CDR2 reads FNYEAQ. The CDR3 is 18 amino acids. The V end was cut by 5 bases, the J end by 0 bases, with 21 bases between. The CDR3 DNA reads as TGTGCCAGCAGCCCGCTCATGGATGTAACCACTAGCACAGATACGCAGTATTTT. Protein product: CASSPLMDVTTSTDTQYF.

The chain carries TRBV5-6 and TRBJ2-3; unclear D gene. Trimming took off 0 bases at V and 5 bases at J, with 1 base between the two ends. This CDR3 region has 11 residues. Germline values: CDR1 SGHDT, CDR2 YYEEEE. The CDR3 nucleotides read TGTGCCAGCAGCTTGGAAGATACGCAGTATTTT. It translates to CASSLEDTQYF.

V usage is TRBV21-1 and J usage is TRBJ2-3; TRBD2 is taken as the D call from the table, unchecked against the DNA. TRBV21-1 is designated a pseudogene. The CDR3 loop spans 12 amino acids. The CDR3 spells CASSHFTDTQYF. CDR3 in DNA: TGTGCCAGCAGCCACTTCACAGATACGCAGTATTTT.

The chain is built from TRBV29-1 and TRBJ2-3; 10 bases fit TRBD2. V lost 3 bases to trimming and J lost 0 bases; unmatched junction nucleotides: 15. There are 19 residues in the CDR3. Germline CDR1 and CDR2: SQVTM and ANQGSEA. CDR3 residues: CSVETVWEREGRSTDTQYF. The CDR3 nucleotides read TGCAGCGTTGAGACGGTTTGGGAGCGGGAGGGCCGGAGCACAGATACGCAGTATTTT.

This sequence joins TRBV4-1 and TRBJ1-5, with TRBD1 identical over 10 bases. Germline-derived CDR1 and CDR2 are MGHRA and YSYEKL. V gave up 1 base and J gave up 6 bases; unmatched junction bases: 12. This CDR3 has 18 residues. CDR3 coding DNA: TGCGCCAGCAGCCAAGCTCGGGACAGGGGTCGCTTGGGTCAGCCCCAGCATTTT. Amino acid sequence: CASSQARDRGRLGQPQHF.

J is TRBJ2-1 and V is TRBV7-9; D perhaps matches TRBD2 (5 bases). The CDR3 runs 15 residues. CDR1 is SEHNR, CDR2 FQNEAQ, per germline (reference sequence). The V gene lost 4 bases and the J gene lost 5 bases, with 15 bases spanning the gap. For the CDR3, the DNA is TGTGCCAGCAGCTCGATACGGCTAGCCGACAATGAGCAGTTCTTC. It is translated as CASSSIRLADNEQFF.

The V gene is TRBV9, the J gene TRBJ2-1; 11 bases fit TRBD2. Germline V CDR1 and CDR2: SGDLS, YYNGEE. The CDR3 consists of 17 residues. Trimming cost V 2 bases and J 8 bases; bases outside gene matches: 12. This CDR3 reads CASSVDVSGRALHEQFF. The CDR3 DNA reads as TGTGCCAGCAGCGTCGACGTTAGCGGGAGGGCCCTGCATGAGCAGTTCTTC. Full variable domain (outside the CDR3, taken from reference TRBV9 and TRBJ2-1): DSGVTQTPKHLITATGQRVTLRCSPRSGDLSVYWYQQSLDQGLQFLIQYYNGEERAKGNILERFSAQQFPDLHSELNLSSLELGDSALYFCASSVDVSGRALHEQFFGPGTRLTVL.

The chain links TRBV4-1 to TRBJ2-5; no clear D. V lost 0 bases, J lost 5 bases, and 16 bases lay in between. This CDR3 comprises 16 residues. Germline CDR1 reads MGHRA; CDR2 reads YSYEKL. CDR3 in amino acids: CASSQDRYSARETQYF. For the CDR3, the DNA is TGCGCCAGCAGCCAAGATCGGTATTCCGCGAGGGAGACCCAGTACTTC.

The CDR3 here is CSVGDSPNIQYF. The CDR3 DNA is TGCAGCGTTGGGGACTCCCCCAACATTCAGTACTTC. This chain connects TRBV29-1 to TRBJ2-4; TRBD2 is a possible D gene (6 bases). V lost 4 bases and J 7 bases, leaving 11 bases between the germline ends. The CDR3 consists of 12 residues. Germline assignment: CDR1 SQVTM and CDR2 ANQGSEA.

V usage is TRBV7-3 and J usage is TRBJ2-1; D is ambiguous. V lost 1 base and J 3 bases, leaving 13 bases between the germline ends. Germline V gene lookup returns CDR1 SGHTA and CDR2 FQGTGA. The CDR3 has 16 amino acids. The CDR3, as DNA: TGTGCCAGCAGCTTAATAGAACAGAGTGACTACAATGAGCAGTTCTTC. This codes for CASSLIEQSDYNEQFF. The full variable domain, with the rest looked up from reference TRBV7-3 and TRBJ2-1, is GAGVSQTPSNKVTEKGKYVELRCDPISGHTALYWYRQSLGQGPEFLIYFQGTGAADDSGLPNDRFFAVRPEGSVSTLKIQRTERGDSAVYLCASSLIEQSDYNEQFFGPGTRLTVL.

The rearrangement links TRBV27 to TRBJ2-2; D uncertain. The germline gives CDR1 MNHEY, CDR2 SMNVEV (reference sequence). V lost 3 bases to trimming and J lost 6 bases, with 5 bases between them. The CDR3 is 12 residues long. The CDR3 coding sequence is TGTGCCAGCAGTTTCCGGTCCGGGGAGCTGTTTTTT. Its protein product is CASSFRSGELFF.

The V and J genes are TRBV6-1 and TRBJ1-1, with D possibly TRBD1 on 6 matching bases. Per the germline V gene, CDR1 is MNHNS and CDR2 is SASEGT. Between the trimmed V and J ends, which lost 2 bases and 1 base, there was a span of 8 bases. The CDR3 contains 14 residues. CDR3 nucleotide sequence: TGTGCCAGCAGTGAATGGACAGCGAACACTGAAGCTTTCTTT. As protein: CASSEWTANTEAFF.

The chain links TRBV7-2 to TRBJ2-1, with D possibly being TRBD2 (5 bases). Germline V lookup: CDR1 SGHTA, CDR2 FQGNSA. Trimming shortened V by 1 base and J by 12 bases, and 7 bases separated the two germline ends. CDR3 length equals 11 residues. CDR3 DNA sequence: TGTGCCAGCAGCTTAGTGGCGGGGCAGTTCTTC. As protein: CASSLVAGQFF.

The rearrangement links TRBV7-8 to TRBJ2-5; D might be TRBD1 (6 bases). Germline CDR1 is SGHVS and CDR2 is FQNEAQ. Trimming removed 10 bases at V and 4 bases at J, with 22 bases between. This CDR3 comprises 15 residues. In nucleotides, the CDR3 is TGTGCCACCCTTGGGGCAGGGGTGGTAAGAGAGACCCAGTACTTC. It codes for CATLGAGVVRETQYF.

This clone occurred once. The V and J genes are TRBV27 and TRBJ2-3, with a tentative D call TRBD2 (5 bases). The CDR3 extends over 15 amino acids. Germline V gives CDR1 MNHEY, CDR2 SMNVEV (reference sequence). Trimming shortened V by 5 bases and J by 0 bases, and 12 bases separated the two germline ends. The CDR3 nucleotides are TGTGCCAGCAGTCCGCCTGGACTTAGCACAGATACGCAGTATTTT. This sequence encodes CASSPPGLSTDTQYF.

The chain uses TRBV7-9 and TRBJ1-1; D unresolved. Looked up from germline, CDR1 is SEHNR and CDR2 is FQNEAQ (reference sequence). The V gene lost 5 bases and the J gene lost 0 bases, with 10 bases spanning the gap. This CDR3 region has 14 residues. DNA of the CDR3: TGTGCCAGCAGCGGGAGGGAATTGAACACTGAAGCTTTCTTT. Its translation is CASSGRELNTEAFF. Drawing the rest from reference TRBV7-9 and TRBJ1-1, the complete variable domain is DTGVSQNPRHKITKRGQNVTFRCDPISEHNRLYWYRQTLGQGPEFLTYFQNEAQLEKSRLLSDRFSAERPKGSFSTLEIQRTEQGDSAMYLCASSGRELNTEAFFGQGTRLTVV.

V gene TRBV6-1 combines with J gene TRBJ2-1; 11 bases fit TRBD2. V dropped 3 bases and J dropped 7; count of bases not matched to a gene: 5. The germline V gene has CDR1 MNHNS and CDR2 SASEGT. The CDR3 spans 15 residues. The CDR3 nucleotides read TGTGCCAGCAGTGAGACTAGCGGGGATTGGAATGAGCAGTTCTTC. Residues: CASSETSGDWNEQFF.

V is TRBV7-2 and J is TRBJ1-3, with D hard to call. The CDR3 is 16 residues long. Germline CDR1 SGHTA, CDR2 FQGNSA. V dropped 0 bases and J dropped 0 bases, with 9 bases sitting between them. The CDR3 region has the DNA TGTGCCAGCAGCTTAGCAGGCAGAGCCTCTGGAAACACCATATATTTT. Translation gives CASSLAGRASGNTIYF.

In DNA form, the CDR3 reads TGTGCCAGCAGCTTGTACCTAGGCGCCTACGAGCAGTACTTC. Its protein is CASSLYLGAYEQYF. J is TRBJ2-5 and V is TRBV5-6; D ambiguous. The J call may be faulty, since TRBJ2-7 better matches the DNA end. Germline assignment: CDR1 SGHDT and CDR2 YYEEEE. This CDR3 contains 14 residues.

This chain joins TRBV19 and TRBJ2-3; 13 positions agree with TRBD2. Germline CDR1 is LNHDA and CDR2 is SQIVND (reference sequence). V dropped 5 bases and J dropped 5; count of bases not matched to a gene: 4. The CDR3 runs 15 residues. CDR3 region: CASSFTSGRGDTQYF. CDR3 nucleotide sequence: TGTGCCAGTAGTTTCACTAGCGGGAGGGGAGATACGCAGTATTTT.